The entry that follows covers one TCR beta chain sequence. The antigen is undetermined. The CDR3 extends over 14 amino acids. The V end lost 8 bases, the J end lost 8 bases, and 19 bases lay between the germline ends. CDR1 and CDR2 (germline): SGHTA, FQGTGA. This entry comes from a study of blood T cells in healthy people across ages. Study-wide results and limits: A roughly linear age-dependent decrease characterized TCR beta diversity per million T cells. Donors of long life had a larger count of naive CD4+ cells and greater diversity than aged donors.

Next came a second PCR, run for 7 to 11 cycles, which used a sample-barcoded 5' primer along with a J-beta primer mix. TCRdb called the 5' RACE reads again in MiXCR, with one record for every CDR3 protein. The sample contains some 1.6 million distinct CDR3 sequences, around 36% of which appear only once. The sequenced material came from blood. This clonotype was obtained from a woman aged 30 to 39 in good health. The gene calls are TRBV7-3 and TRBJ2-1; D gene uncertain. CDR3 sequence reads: CASGSAPGFDEQFF. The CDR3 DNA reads TGTGCCAGCGGGTCTGCGCCGGGTTTCGATGAGCAGTTCTTC.